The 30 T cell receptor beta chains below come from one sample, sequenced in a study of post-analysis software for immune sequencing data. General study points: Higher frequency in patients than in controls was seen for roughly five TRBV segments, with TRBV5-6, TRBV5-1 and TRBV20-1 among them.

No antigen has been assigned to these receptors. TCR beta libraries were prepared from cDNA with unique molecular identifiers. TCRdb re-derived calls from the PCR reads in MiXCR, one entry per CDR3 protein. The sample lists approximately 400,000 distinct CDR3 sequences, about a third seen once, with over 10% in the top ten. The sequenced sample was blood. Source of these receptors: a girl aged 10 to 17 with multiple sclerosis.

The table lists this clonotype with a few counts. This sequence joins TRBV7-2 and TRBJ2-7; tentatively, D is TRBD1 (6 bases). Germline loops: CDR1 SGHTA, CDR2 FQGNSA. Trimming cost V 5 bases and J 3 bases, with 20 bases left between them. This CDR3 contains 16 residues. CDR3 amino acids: CASSRGRRGIIYEQYF. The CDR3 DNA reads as TGTGCCAGCAGCCGAGGGCGCAGGGGTATAATCTACGAGCAGTACTTC.

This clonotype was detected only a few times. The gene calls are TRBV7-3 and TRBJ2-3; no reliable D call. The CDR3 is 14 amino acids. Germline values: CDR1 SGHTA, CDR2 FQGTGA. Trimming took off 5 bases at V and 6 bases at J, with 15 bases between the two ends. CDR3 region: CASSPSPAGDTQYF. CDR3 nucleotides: TGTGCCAGCAGCCCCTCCCCGGCCGGGGATACGCAGTATTTT.

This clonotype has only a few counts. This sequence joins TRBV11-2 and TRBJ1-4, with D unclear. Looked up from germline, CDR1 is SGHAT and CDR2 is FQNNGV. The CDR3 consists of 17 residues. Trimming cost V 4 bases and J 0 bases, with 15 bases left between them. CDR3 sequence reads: CASSSRSTSSTNEKLFF. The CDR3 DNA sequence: TGTGCCAGCAGCTCCCGATCGACCAGCTCAACTAATGAAAAACTGTTTTTT.

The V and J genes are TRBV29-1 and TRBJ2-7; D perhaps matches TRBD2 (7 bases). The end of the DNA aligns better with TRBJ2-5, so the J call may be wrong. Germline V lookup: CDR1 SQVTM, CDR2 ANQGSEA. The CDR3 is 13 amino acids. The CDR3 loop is CSVRRGGGETQYF. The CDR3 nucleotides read TGCAGCGTTCGGAGGGGGGGCGGAGAGACCCAGTACTTC.

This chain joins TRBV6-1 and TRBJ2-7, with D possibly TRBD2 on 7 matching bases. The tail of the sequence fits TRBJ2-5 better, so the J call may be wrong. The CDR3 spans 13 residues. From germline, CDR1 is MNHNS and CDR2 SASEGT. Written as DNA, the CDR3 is TGTGCCAGCAGAAGGGGGGGCGAAGAGACCCAGTACTTC. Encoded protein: CASRRGGEETQYF.

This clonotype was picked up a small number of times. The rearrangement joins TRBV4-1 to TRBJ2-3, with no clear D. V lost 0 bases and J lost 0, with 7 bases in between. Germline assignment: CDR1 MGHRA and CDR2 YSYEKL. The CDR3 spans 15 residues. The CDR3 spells CASSQDPGSTDTQYF. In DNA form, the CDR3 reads TGCGCCAGCAGCCAAGACCCAGGTAGCACAGATACGCAGTATTTT.

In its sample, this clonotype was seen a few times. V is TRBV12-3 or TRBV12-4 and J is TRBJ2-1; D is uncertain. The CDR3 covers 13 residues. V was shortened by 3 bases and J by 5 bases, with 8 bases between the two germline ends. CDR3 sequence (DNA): TGTGCCAGCAGTTTCAATAGGAACAATGAGCAGTTCTTC. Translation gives CASSFNRNNEQFF.

For the CDR3, the DNA is TGCGCCAGCAGCTTGGCCCAAGGACAGGGGGGCGGTAACAATGAGCAGTTCTTC. Its translation is CASSLAQGQGGGNNEQFF. V is TRBV5-1 and J is TRBJ2-1, with 10 positions matching TRBD1. V shed 0 bases, J shed 5 bases, and the junction held 11 bases outside the gene matches. Germline assignment: CDR1 SGHRS and CDR2 YFSETQ. The CDR3 consists of 18 residues.

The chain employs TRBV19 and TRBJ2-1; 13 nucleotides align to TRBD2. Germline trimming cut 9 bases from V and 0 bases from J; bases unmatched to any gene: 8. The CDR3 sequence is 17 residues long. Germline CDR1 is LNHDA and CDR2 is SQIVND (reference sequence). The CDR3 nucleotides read TGTGCCAGCCGCGGACTAGCGGGGGCCAGCTCCTACAATGAGCAGTTCTTC. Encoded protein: CASRGLAGASSYNEQFF. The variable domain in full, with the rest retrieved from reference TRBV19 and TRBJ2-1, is DGGITQSPKYLFRKEGQNVTLSCEQNLNHDAMYWYRQDPGQGLRLIYYSQIVNDFQKGDIAEGYSVSREKKESFPLTVTSAQKNPTAFYLCASRGLAGASSYNEQFFGPGTRLTVL.

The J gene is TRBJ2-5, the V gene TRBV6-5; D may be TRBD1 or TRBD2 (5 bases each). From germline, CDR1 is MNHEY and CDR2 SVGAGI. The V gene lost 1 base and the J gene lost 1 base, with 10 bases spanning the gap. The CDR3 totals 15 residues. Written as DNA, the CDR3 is TGTGCCAGCAGTTACTTACCAGGGACCCAAGAGACCCAGTACTTC. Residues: CASSYLPGTQETQYF.

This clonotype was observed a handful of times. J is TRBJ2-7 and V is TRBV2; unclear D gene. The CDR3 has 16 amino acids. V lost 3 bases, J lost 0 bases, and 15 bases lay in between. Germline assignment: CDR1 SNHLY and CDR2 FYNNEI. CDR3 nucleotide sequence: TGTGCCAGCAGTGACGAGTCGAGGATAAGCTCCTACGAGCAGTACTTC. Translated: CASSDESRISSYEQYF. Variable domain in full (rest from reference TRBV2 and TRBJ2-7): EPEVTQTPSHQVTQMGQEVILRCVPISNHLYFYWYRQILGQKVEFLVSFYNNEISEKSEIFDDQFSVERPDGSNFTLKIRSTKLEDSAMYFCASSDESRISSYEQYFGPGTRLTVT.

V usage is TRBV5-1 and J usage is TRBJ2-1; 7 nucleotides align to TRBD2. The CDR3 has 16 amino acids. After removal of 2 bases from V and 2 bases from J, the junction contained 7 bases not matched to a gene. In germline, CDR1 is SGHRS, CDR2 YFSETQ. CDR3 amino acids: CASSFESGTTYNEQFF. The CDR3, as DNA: TGCGCCAGCAGCTTTGAGAGCGGGACCACCTACAATGAGCAGTTCTTC. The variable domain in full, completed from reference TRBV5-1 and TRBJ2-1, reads KAGVTQTPRYLIKTRGQQVTLSCSPISGHRSVSWYQQTPGQGLQFLFEYFSETQRNKGNFPGRFSGRQFSNSRSEMNVSTLELGDSALYLCASSFESGTTYNEQFFGPGTRLTVL.

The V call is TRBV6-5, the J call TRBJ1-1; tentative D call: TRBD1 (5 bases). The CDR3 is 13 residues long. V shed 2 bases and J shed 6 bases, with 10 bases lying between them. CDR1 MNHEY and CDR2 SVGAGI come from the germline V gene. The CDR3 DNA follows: TGTGCCAGCAGTTACGAGAGGGACGCTGAAGCTTTCTTT. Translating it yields CASSYERDAEAFF.

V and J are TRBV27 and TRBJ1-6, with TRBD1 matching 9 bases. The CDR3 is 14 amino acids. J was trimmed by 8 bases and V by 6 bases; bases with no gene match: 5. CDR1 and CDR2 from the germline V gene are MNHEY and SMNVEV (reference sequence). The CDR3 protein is CASRWGQGDSPLHF. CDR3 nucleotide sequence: TGTGCCAGCAGATGGGGACAGGGTGATTCACCCCTCCACTTT.

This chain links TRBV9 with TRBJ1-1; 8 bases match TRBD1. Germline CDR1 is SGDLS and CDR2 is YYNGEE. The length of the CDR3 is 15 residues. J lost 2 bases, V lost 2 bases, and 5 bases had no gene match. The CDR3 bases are TGTGCCAGCAGCGTGACAGGGGACCCCAACACTGAAGCTTTCTTT. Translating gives CASSVTGDPNTEAFF.

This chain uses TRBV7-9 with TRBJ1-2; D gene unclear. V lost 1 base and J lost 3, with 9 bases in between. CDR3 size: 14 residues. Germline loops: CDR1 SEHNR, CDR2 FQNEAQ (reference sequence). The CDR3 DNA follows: TGTGCCAGCAGCTTAGTTCTGGGCGACTATGGCTACACCTTC. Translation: CASSLVLGDYGYTF.

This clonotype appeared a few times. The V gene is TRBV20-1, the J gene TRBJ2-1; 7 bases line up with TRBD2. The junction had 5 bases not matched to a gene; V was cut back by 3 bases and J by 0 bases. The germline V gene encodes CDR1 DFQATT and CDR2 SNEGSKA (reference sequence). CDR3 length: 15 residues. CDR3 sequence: CSASSGESSYNEQFF. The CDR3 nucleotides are TGCAGTGCTAGCAGCGGGGAGAGCTCCTACAATGAGCAGTTCTTC.

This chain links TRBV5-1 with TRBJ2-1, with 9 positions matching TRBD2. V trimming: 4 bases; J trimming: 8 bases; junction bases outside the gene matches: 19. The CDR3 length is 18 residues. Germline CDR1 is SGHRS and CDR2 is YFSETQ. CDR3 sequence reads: CASSLNFGAGGLRDEQFF. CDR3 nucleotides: TGCGCCAGCAGCCTTAACTTTGGGGCGGGGGGGCTTAGGGATGAGCAGTTCTTC.

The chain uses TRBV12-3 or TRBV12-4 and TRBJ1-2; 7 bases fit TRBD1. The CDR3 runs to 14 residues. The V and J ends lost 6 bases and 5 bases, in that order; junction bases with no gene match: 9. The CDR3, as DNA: TGTGCCAGCAGACGCCCGGAGACAGGGTATGGCTACACCTTC. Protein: CASRRPETGYGYTF.

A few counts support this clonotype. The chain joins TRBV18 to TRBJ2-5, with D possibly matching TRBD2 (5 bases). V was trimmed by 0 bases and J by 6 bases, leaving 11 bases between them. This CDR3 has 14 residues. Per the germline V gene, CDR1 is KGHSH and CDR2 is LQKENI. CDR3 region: CASSPPSPGKTQYF. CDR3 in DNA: TGTGCCAGCTCACCACCCTCTCCCGGGAAGACCCAGTACTTC.

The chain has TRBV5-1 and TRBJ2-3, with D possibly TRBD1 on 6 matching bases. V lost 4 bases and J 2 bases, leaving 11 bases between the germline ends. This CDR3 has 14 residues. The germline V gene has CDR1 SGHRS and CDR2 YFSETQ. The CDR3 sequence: CASSTQGPTDTQYF. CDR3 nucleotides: TGCGCCAGCAGCACGCAGGGGCCCACAGATACGCAGTATTTT. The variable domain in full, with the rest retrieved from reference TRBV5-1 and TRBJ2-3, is KAGVTQTPRYLIKTRGQQVTLSCSPISGHRSVSWYQQTPGQGLQFLFEYFSETQRNKGNFPGRFSGRQFSNSRSEMNVSTLELGDSALYLCASSTQGPTDTQYFGPGTRLTVL.

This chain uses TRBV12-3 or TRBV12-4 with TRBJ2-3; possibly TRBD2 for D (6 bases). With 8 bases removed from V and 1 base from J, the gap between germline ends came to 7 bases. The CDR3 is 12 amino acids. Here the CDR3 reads CASGGGTDTQYF. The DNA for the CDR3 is TGTGCCAGCGGAGGGGGCACAGATACGCAGTATTTT.

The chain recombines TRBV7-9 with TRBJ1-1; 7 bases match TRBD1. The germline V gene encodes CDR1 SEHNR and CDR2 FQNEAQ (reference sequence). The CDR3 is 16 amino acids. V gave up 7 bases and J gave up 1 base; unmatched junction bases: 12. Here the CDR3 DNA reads TGTGCCAGCAATTTTGGAACCGGGACAGCGAACACTGAAGCTTTCTTT. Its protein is CASNFGTGTANTEAFF.

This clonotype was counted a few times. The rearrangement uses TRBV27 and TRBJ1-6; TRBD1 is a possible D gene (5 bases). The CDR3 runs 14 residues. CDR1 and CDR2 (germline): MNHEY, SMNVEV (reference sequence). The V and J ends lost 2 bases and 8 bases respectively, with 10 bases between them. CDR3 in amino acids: CASSLKGKDSPLHF. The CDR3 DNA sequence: TGTGCCAGCAGTTTAAAGGGGAAAGATTCACCCCTCCACTTT.

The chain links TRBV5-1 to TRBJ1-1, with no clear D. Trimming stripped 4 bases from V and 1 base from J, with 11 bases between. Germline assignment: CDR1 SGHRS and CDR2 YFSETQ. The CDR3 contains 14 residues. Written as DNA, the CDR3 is TGCGCCAGCAGCCCCCGGGAATCGAACACTGAAGCTTTCTTT. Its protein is CASSPRESNTEAFF.

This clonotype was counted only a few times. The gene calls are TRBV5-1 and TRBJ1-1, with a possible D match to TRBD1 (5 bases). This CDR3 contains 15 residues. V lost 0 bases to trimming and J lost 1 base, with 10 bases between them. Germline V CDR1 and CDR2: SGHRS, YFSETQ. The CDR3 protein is CASSLVGTRNTEAFF. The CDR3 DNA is TGCGCCAGCAGCTTGGTGGGGACGAGGAACACTGAAGCTTTCTTT.

This CDR3 reads CATSDSLTSETQYF. The CDR3 region has the DNA TGTGCCACCAGTGACTCACTGACCTCGGAGACCCAGTACTTC. The V gene is TRBV24-1, the J gene TRBJ2-5; the D is unclear. The V gene lost 4 bases and the J gene lost 5 bases, with 13 bases spanning the gap. Germline values: CDR1 KGHDR, CDR2 SFDVKD. The CDR3 spans 14 residues.

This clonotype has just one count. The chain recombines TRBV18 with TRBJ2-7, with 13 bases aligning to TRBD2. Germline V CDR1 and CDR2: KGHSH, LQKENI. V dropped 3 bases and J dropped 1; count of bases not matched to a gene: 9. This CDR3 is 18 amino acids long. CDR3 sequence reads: CASSPQTSGGPSSYEQYF. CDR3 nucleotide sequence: TGTGCCAGCTCACCCCAGACTAGCGGGGGGCCCTCATCCTACGAGCAGTACTTC.

The CDR3 protein is CASSPGAAGSYEQYF. In DNA form, the CDR3 reads TGTGCCAGCAGCCCCGGGGCAGCCGGGTCCTACGAGCAGTACTTC. This rearrangement joins TRBV3-1 to TRBJ2-7; D may match TRBD1 or TRBD2 (5 bases each). The germline gives CDR1 LGHDT, CDR2 YNNKEL (reference sequence). The V end was cut by 4 bases, the J end by 1 base, with 14 bases between. The CDR3 consists of 15 residues.

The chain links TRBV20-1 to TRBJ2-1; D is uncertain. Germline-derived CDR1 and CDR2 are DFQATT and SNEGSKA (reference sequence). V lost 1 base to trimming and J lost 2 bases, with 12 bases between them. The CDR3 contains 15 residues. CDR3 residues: CSARGLRAPYNEQFF. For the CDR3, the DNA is TGCAGTGCTAGAGGTCTCCGGGCGCCCTACAATGAGCAGTTCTTC.